One sample yielded the 18 T cell receptor beta chains listed below, sequenced in a study of blood T cell repertoires in COVID-19. Using immunoSEQ multiplex PCR, the repertoire was profiled, and TCRdb retains in-frame clones only, with some absent. Of 150,000 to 200,000 clones listed, more than 75% are singletons. Sequencing was done on a sample of peripheral blood. The origin of the receptors is a woman between 35 and 50 years old with COVID-19, enrolled during active disease.

The chain is built from TRBV9 and TRBJ2-3, with 11 bases lining up with TRBD2. Germline CDR1 SGDLS, CDR2 YYNGEE. There are 17 residues in the CDR3. Trimming took 0 bases from V and 7 from J; bases not matched to a gene: 10. The CDR3 region has the DNA TGTGCCAGCAGCGTAGACGGTAGCGGGGGGGTCTGGAATACGCAGTATTTT. Translating gives CASSVDGSGGVWNTQYF.

The chain has TRBV6-1 and TRBJ1-3, with D unclear. Per the germline V gene, CDR1 is MNHNS and CDR2 is SASEGT. This CDR3 spans 16 amino acids. V shed 4 bases and J shed 4 bases, with 17 bases lying between them. The CDR3 loop is CASSAGRVVGGNTIYF. In nucleotides, the CDR3 is TGTGCCAGCAGTGCTGGGCGAGTCGTGGGCGGAAACACCATATATTTT.

This chain connects TRBV19 to TRBJ1-2; D is possibly TRBD1 (6 bases). Trimming removed 5 bases at V and 2 bases at J, with 18 bases between. From germline, CDR1 is LNHDA and CDR2 SQIVND (reference sequence). This CDR3 comprises 16 residues. As DNA, the CDR3 is TGTGCCAGTAGTTCGGGATATACAGGGATAAACTATGGCTACACCTTC. The encoded protein is CASSSGYTGINYGYTF.

The V call is TRBV5-4, the J call TRBJ2-5, with 10 bases matching TRBD2. Germline CDR1 reads SGHNT; CDR2 reads YYREEE (reference sequence). The CDR3 covers 19 residues. The V gene end was trimmed by 0 bases and the J gene end by 5 bases; junction bases not matched to a gene: 16. The DNA of the CDR3 is TGTGCCAGCAGCTTGGCCCGTTCTAGCGGGAGCCCGAATCAGGAGACCCAGTACTTC. Translated, it gives CASSLARSSGSPNQETQYF.

The chain is built from TRBV7-9 and TRBJ1-1, with TRBD1 matching over 11 bases. The CDR3 contains 18 residues. Germline V gene lookup returns CDR1 SEHNR and CDR2 FQNEAQ (reference sequence). V was clipped by 3 bases and J by 1 base; unmatched bases: 10. DNA of the CDR3: TGTGCCAGCAGCTTCGGGACAGGGGGGCCTGGGTCGAACACTGAAGCTTTCTTT. Protein: CASSFGTGGPGSNTEAFF.

The chain has TRBV29-1 and TRBJ2-3; 9 bases line up with TRBD2. Germline V lookup: CDR1 SQVTM, CDR2 ANQGSEA. CDR3 length: 16 residues. CDR3 amino acids: CTLPKRLAEGTDTQYF. The CDR3 region has the DNA TGCACCCTACCCAAGCGACTAGCGGAAGGCACAGATACGCAGTATTTT.

The V call is TRBV7-2, the J call TRBJ1-2, with D hard to call. Germline values: CDR1 SGHTA, CDR2 FQGNSA. This CDR3 comprises 14 residues. Trimming cost V 7 bases and J 4 bases, with 16 bases left between them. The CDR3 DNA reads TGTGCCAGCAACCCTGGGGAGGCCTCCTATGGCTACACCTTC. This encodes CASNPGEASYGYTF.

The rearrangement joins TRBV5-1 to TRBJ2-5; 10 nucleotides line up with TRBD1. CDR1 and CDR2 (germline): SGHRS, YFSETQ. The CDR3 runs to 15 residues. Germline trimming cut 3 bases from V and 4 bases from J; bases unmatched to any gene: 6. CDR3 residues: CASSWGQGLRETQYF. The CDR3 DNA sequence: TGCGCCAGCAGCTGGGGACAGGGGTTGAGAGAGACCCAGTACTTC. The whole variable domain, filled in from reference TRBV5-1 and TRBJ2-5, reads KAGVTQTPRYLIKTRGQQVTLSCSPISGHRSVSWYQQTPGQGLQFLFEYFSETQRNKGNFPGRFSGRQFSNSRSEMNVSTLELGDSALYLCASSWGQGLRETQYFGPGTRLLVL.

The genes are TRBV2 and TRBJ1-1; 8 bases fit TRBD1. V dropped 6 bases and J dropped 5; count of bases not matched to a gene: 11. Germline CDR1 is SNHLY and CDR2 is FYNNEI. CDR3 size: 15 residues. The CDR3 DNA reads TGTGCCAGCAGCCCTGAGGACAGGGTAAAAACTGAAGCTTTCTTT. Translation gives CASSPEDRVKTEAFF.

The CDR3 sequence: CASSKGQGDEQYF. The CDR3 region has the DNA TGCGCCAGCAGCAAGGGACAGGGAGACGAGCAGTACTTC. V gene TRBV5-1 combines with J gene TRBJ2-7; 9 bases line up with TRBD1. After removal of 4 bases from V and 5 bases from J, the junction contained 4 bases not matched to a gene. The CDR3 is 13 residues long. In germline, CDR1 is SGHRS, CDR2 YFSETQ.

This chain links TRBV7-9 with TRBJ2-5, with TRBD1 matching 9 bases. Germline V gives CDR1 SEHNR, CDR2 FQNEAQ (reference sequence). This CDR3 has 18 amino acids. The ends lost 3 bases at V and 5 bases at J; junction bases unmatched: 16. CDR3 DNA sequence: TGTGCCAGCAGCTTCCCTAATGTGGACAGGGGCCGGAGGGAGACCCAGTACTTC. Amino acids: CASSFPNVDRGRRETQYF. The full variable domain, with the rest looked up from reference TRBV7-9 and TRBJ2-5, is DTGVSQNPRHKITKRGQNVTFRCDPISEHNRLYWYRQTLGQGPEFLTYFQNEAQLEKSRLLSDRFSAERPKGSFSTLEIQRTEQGDSAMYLCASSFPNVDRGRRETQYFGPGTRLLVL.

This clone was observed a handful of times. V gene TRBV30 combines with J gene TRBJ1-5, with a possible D match to TRBD1 (5 bases). V shed 3 bases and J shed 5 bases, with 11 bases lying between them. The CDR3 covers 13 residues. Germline loops: CDR1 GTSNPN, CDR2 SVGIG (reference sequence). The CDR3 reads CAWSPGFDQPQHF. In nucleotides, the CDR3 is TGTGCCTGGAGCCCAGGGTTTGATCAGCCCCAGCATTTT.

The chain joins TRBV5-4 to TRBJ1-1, with D perhaps TRBD1 (5 bases). Germline CDR1 reads SGHNT; CDR2 reads YYREEE (reference sequence). The V and J ends lost 4 bases and 3 bases respectively, with 13 bases between them. This CDR3 region has 14 residues. DNA for the CDR3: TGTGCCAGCAGCGGCGGGGGGTTGGACACTGAAGCTTTCTTT. Translated: CASSGGGLDTEAFF.

Here the CDR3 reads CASSESLTGRPGEQYF. CDR3 coding DNA: TGTGCCAGCAGTGAATCGCTTACCGGGAGGCCTGGAGAGCAGTACTTC. The V call is TRBV25-1, the J call TRBJ2-7, with 7 positions matching TRBD2. Trimming took 1 base from V and 7 from J; bases not matched to a gene: 13. Germline assignment: CDR1 MGHDK and CDR2 SYGVNS. CDR3 length: 16 residues.

The chain is built from TRBV2 and TRBJ2-3; TRBD2 matches at 8 bases. Germline CDR1 is SNHLY and CDR2 is FYNNEI. CDR3 size: 15 residues. The V segment lost 5 bases and the J segment 10 bases; nucleotides outside the gene matches: 14. CDR3 region: CASSSEGRGSGAQYF. The CDR3, as DNA: TGTGCCAGCAGTAGTGAAGGGAGGGGTAGCGGGGCGCAGTATTTT.

This clone showed up just once. The gene calls are TRBV30 and TRBJ1-4; the D gene is possibly TRBD1 (6 bases). CDR1 GTSNPN and CDR2 SVGIG come from the germline V gene (reference sequence). V lost 0 bases and J lost 8, with 19 bases in between. This CDR3 is built from 16 residues. The CDR3 is CAWSVSRTAASEKLFF. Here the CDR3 DNA reads TGTGCCTGGAGTGTTTCGCGGACAGCCGCAAGCGAAAAACTGTTTTTT.

This chain links TRBV3-1 (or the pseudogene TRBV3-2) with TRBJ2-7; 13 positions match TRBD2. Germline assignment: CDR1 LGHDT and CDR2 YNNKEL (reference sequence). Losses at the gene ends were 2 bases for V and 4 bases for J; bases not matched to a gene: 2. CDR3 length equals 15 residues. DNA for the CDR3: TGTGCCAGCAGCCAAAAGGGACTAGCGGGGTACGAGCAGTACTTC. Translated: CASSQKGLAGYEQYF.

This clone was recorded only once. The chain joins TRBV5-1 to TRBJ2-7; 7 bases are shared with TRBD1. Unmatched junction bases numbered 17, after V lost 6 bases and J lost 2 bases. The CDR3 totals 17 residues. CDR1 is SGHRS, CDR2 YFSETQ, per germline. CDR3 region: CASTPPRGTGQAYEQYF. Here the CDR3 DNA reads TGCGCCAGCACCCCACCCAGGGGAACCGGACAGGCCTACGAGCAGTACTTC.